These 6 T cell receptor beta chains share one sample of origin, sequenced in a study of shared clonotypes between healthy human individuals. CD45RO negativity and positive selection for CCR7 defined naive CD8 cells, a population that excluded terminally differentiated effector memory CD45RA+ cells. The table came from immunoSEQ multiplex PCR; TCRdb's copy has only in-frame clones and leaves some out. The profile covers around 2,000,000 clones, with over 85% appearing a single time and roughly 1% taken by the ten largest. Sequenced input: naive CD8+ T cells sorted from blood. The receptors originated from a man younger than 30 in good health.

A note on this clone: Other nucleotide sequences in the sample specify the same CDR3. V is TRBV29-1 and J is TRBJ2-3; D gene uncertain. CDR1 SQVTM and CDR2 ANQGSEA come from the germline V gene. The CDR3 length is 12 residues. V dropped 3 bases and J dropped 2 bases, with 6 bases sitting between them. For the CDR3, the DNA is TGCAGCGTTGACGGTTACACAGATACGCAGTATTTT. This encodes CSVDGYTDTQYF.

The V and J genes are TRBV6-6 and TRBJ2-5; D is unclear. The DNA matches TRBJ2-7 better at its end, which makes the J call doubtful. Germline V lookup: CDR1 MNHNY, CDR2 SVGAGI (reference sequence). This CDR3 contains 11 residues. In DNA form, the CDR3 reads TGTGCCAGCAGACAGTCCTACGAGCAGTACTTC. It codes for CASRQSYEQYF.

The J gene is TRBJ2-1, the V gene TRBV13; 9 nucleotides agree with TRBD2. CDR1 is PRHDT, CDR2 FYEKMQ, per germline (reference sequence). The CDR3 is 12 amino acids. The J segment lost 6 bases and the V segment lost 10 bases, leaving 4 bases of the junction unmatched. The CDR3 protein is CATGTSSNEQFF. CDR3 DNA sequence: TGTGCCACCGGGACTAGCTCCAATGAGCAGTTCTTC.

The chain combines TRBV7-9 with TRBJ1-1; D might be TRBD1 (5 bases). The CDR3 extends over 18 amino acids. V lost 5 bases and J 2 bases, leaving 24 bases between the germline ends. From germline, CDR1 is SEHNR and CDR2 FQNEAQ (reference sequence). DNA of the CDR3: TGTGCCAGCAGCCCGCGACAATTAGGGTACAGGCCTAACACTGAAGCTTTCTTT. Translated: CASSPRQLGYRPNTEAFF. The variable domain in full, completed from reference TRBV7-9 and TRBJ1-1, reads DTGVSQNPRHKITKRGQNVTFRCDPISEHNRLYWYRQTLGQGPEFLTYFQNEAQLEKSRLLSDRFSAERPKGSFSTLEIQRTEQGDSAMYLCASSPRQLGYRPNTEAFFGQGTRLTVV.

Turning to this clone: Other DNA sequences within the sample encode an identical CDR3. The J gene is TRBJ2-5, the V gene TRBV5-6; 7 bases are a match to TRBD1. The J segment lost 2 bases and the V segment lost 4 bases, leaving 2 bases of the junction unmatched. The CDR3 runs 13 residues. Germline V gene data show CDR1 as SGHDT and CDR2 as YYEEEE. CDR3 region: CASSLGQQETQYF. DNA for the CDR3: TGTGCCAGCAGCCTGGGACAGCAAGAGACCCAGTACTTC.

The J gene is TRBJ2-1, the V gene TRBV5-1; D is possibly TRBD2 (6 bases). Trimming cost V 4 bases and J 0 bases, with 14 bases left between them. Germline CDR1 is SGHRS and CDR2 is YFSETQ. The CDR3 extends over 16 amino acids. The CDR3 loop reads CASSAWPSDSYNEQFF. The CDR3 nucleotides read TGCGCCAGCAGCGCTTGGCCTAGCGACTCCTACAATGAGCAGTTCTTC.